Shown below are 11 T cell receptor beta chains from a single sample sequenced in a study of CD8 T cells in ankylosing spondylitis. TCRdb re-analysed the 5' RACE reads in MiXCR, keeping a single row per CDR3 protein. The sample records 700,000 to 1,000,000 distinct CDR3 sequences, approximately 10% being singletons. Their target antigens are unknown. Whole-study findings and limits: Ankylosing spondylitis blood seemed to carry a telltale TCR beta motif made of roughly 8 highly homologous variants.

The sample comprised blood, either unsorted or a sorted T cell fraction (not recorded which). These receptors all stem from a male donor with ankylosing spondylitis.

The chain couples TRBV12-3 or TRBV12-4 to TRBJ1-5; possibly TRBD1 for D (6 bases). The CDR3 totals 14 residues. The germline V and J ends were trimmed by 4 bases and 4 bases, with 11 bases remaining between them. The CDR3 sequence is CASSSTGTNQPQHF. In DNA form, the CDR3 reads TGTGCCAGCAGTTCCACAGGGACTAATCAGCCCCAGCATTTT.

The sample holds a few counts of this clonotype. This chain uses TRBV6-2 or TRBV6-3 with TRBJ1-1, with D uncertain. Per germline, CDR1 MNHEY and CDR2 SVGEGT. The CDR3 extends over 16 amino acids. Trimming removed 9 bases at V and 1 base at J, with 21 bases between. CDR3 protein: CASSHAGWYTNTEAFF. CDR3 nucleotides: TGTGCCAGTTCTCATGCGGGATGGTATACGAACACTGAAGCTTTCTTT.

The chain combines TRBV29-1 with TRBJ2-1, with D perhaps TRBD2 (5 bases). This CDR3 has 14 residues. The ends were cut back, 7 bases at V and 0 bases at J, with 13 bases in the middle. Germline-derived CDR1 and CDR2 are SQVTM and ANQGSEA. The CDR3 DNA reads TGCAGCGGGAGGTGGGCCAGCTCCTACAATGAGCAGTTCTTC. Its protein is CSGRWASSYNEQFF.

Note on this clonotype: At one of its ends the junction is not consistent with the germline gene, which may arise from a read error. The J gene is TRBJ1-2, the V gene TRBV29-1, with D tentatively TRBD1 (6 bases). Per the germline V gene, CDR1 is SQVTM and CDR2 is ANQGSEA. This CDR3 has 15 amino acids. CDR3 region: CSVDSTGGSKYGYTF. CDR3 nucleotides: TGCAGCGTTGATAGTACGGGGGGCTCTAAATATGGCTACACCTTC. Together with reference TRBV29-1 and TRBJ1-2, the CDR3 gives the full variable domain: SAVISQKPSRDICQRGTSLTIQCQVDSQVTMMFWYRQQPGQSLTLIATANQGSEATYESGFVIDKFPISRPNLTFSTLTVSNMSPEDSSIYLCSVDSTGGSKYGYTFGSGTRLTVV.

V is TRBV7-2 and J is TRBJ2-5; D is undetermined. Trimming removed 7 bases from V and 12 bases from J, with 18 bases in between. Germline V gene lookup returns CDR1 SGHTA and CDR2 FQGNSA. CDR3 length: 12 residues. The CDR3 nucleotides read TGTGCCAGCACCTCCACTCGATGGGCTAAGTACTTC. This encodes CASTSTRWAKYF. The variable domain in full, with the rest retrieved from reference TRBV7-2 and TRBJ2-5, is GAGVSQSPSNKVTEKGKDVELRCDPISGHTALYWYRQSLGQGLEFLIYFQGNSAPDKSGLPSDRFSAERTGGSVSTLTIQRTQQEDSAVYLCASTSTRWAKYFGPGTRLLVL.

There are a few counts of this clonotype. This chain links TRBV5-1 with TRBJ2-3, with D maybe TRBD1 (5 bases). Trimming took 4 bases from V and 1 from J, leaving 13 bases between them. There are 15 residues in the CDR3. Germline assignment: CDR1 SGHRS and CDR2 YFSETQ. As DNA, the CDR3 is TGCGCCAGCAGCGGCCAGGGCGGCGGCACAGATACGCAGTATTTT. Protein: CASSGQGGGTDTQYF. Based on the CDR3 plus reference TRBV5-1 and TRBJ2-3, the full variable domain is KAGVTQTPRYLIKTRGQQVTLSCSPISGHRSVSWYQQTPGQGLQFLFEYFSETQRNKGNFPGRFSGRQFSNSRSEMNVSTLELGDSALYLCASSGQGGGTDTQYFGPGTRLTVL.

V is TRBV5-6 and J is TRBJ2-1; no clear D. Germline V gene lookup returns CDR1 SGHDT and CDR2 YYEEEE. The CDR3 loop spans 13 amino acids. The germline V and J ends were trimmed by 6 bases and 7 bases, with 14 bases remaining between them. This CDR3 reads CASKVLGPNEQFF. The CDR3 nucleotides are TGTGCCAGCAAAGTTTTAGGTCCGAATGAGCAGTTCTTC. Looking up the rest from reference TRBV5-6 and TRBJ2-1 gives the full variable domain: DAGVTQSPTHLIKTRGQQVTLRCSPKSGHDTVSWYQQALGQGPQFIFQYYEEEERQRGNFPDRFSGHQFPNYSSELNVNALLLGDSALYLCASKVLGPNEQFFGPGTRLTVL.

This clonotype appeared a few times. V is TRBV6-5 and J is TRBJ1-3; no clear D. The length of the CDR3 is 14 residues. CDR1 is MNHEY, CDR2 SVGAGI, per germline. V dropped 3 bases and J dropped 3 bases, with 9 bases sitting between them. CDR3 loop: CASSYGRGGNTIYF. Written as DNA, the CDR3 is TGTGCCAGCAGTTATGGTCGGGGTGGAAACACCATATATTTT.

J is TRBJ1-2 and V is TRBV4-3; D gene ambiguous. Trimming shortened V by 1 base and J by 1 base, and 10 bases separated the two germline ends. CDR3 length: 15 amino acids. CDR1 is LGHNA, CDR2 YSLEER, per germline. CDR3 sequence reads: CASSQGLRFNYGYTF. The CDR3, as DNA: TGCGCCAGCAGCCAAGGGCTGAGGTTTAACTATGGCTACACCTTC.

This clonotype turned up a few times. The V call is TRBV20-1, the J call TRBJ2-2, with TRBD2 as a possible D gene (7 bases). The CDR3 has 15 amino acids. Germline-derived CDR1 and CDR2 are DFQATT and SNEGSKA (reference sequence). Trimming cost V 6 bases and J 2 bases, with 16 bases left between them. This CDR3 reads CSAPRGGGNTGELFF. DNA of the CDR3: TGCAGTGCCCCACGGGGAGGGGGAAACACCGGGGAGCTGTTTTTT.

Many counts were recorded for this clonotype. The V gene is TRBV5-1, the J gene TRBJ1-2, with D tentatively TRBD1 (5 bases). Trimming stripped 1 base from V and 2 bases from J, with 15 bases between. Germline V lookup: CDR1 SGHRS, CDR2 YFSETQ. The CDR3 has 16 residues. Written as DNA, the CDR3 is TGCGCCAGCAGCTTGTACTCTTCTGGACACAACTATGGCTACACCTTC. It encodes CASSLYSSGHNYGYTF. Based on the CDR3 plus reference TRBV5-1 and TRBJ1-2, the full variable domain is KAGVTQTPRYLIKTRGQQVTLSCSPISGHRSVSWYQQTPGQGLQFLFEYFSETQRNKGNFPGRFSGRQFSNSRSEMNVSTLELGDSALYLCASSLYSSGHNYGYTFGSGTRLTVV.